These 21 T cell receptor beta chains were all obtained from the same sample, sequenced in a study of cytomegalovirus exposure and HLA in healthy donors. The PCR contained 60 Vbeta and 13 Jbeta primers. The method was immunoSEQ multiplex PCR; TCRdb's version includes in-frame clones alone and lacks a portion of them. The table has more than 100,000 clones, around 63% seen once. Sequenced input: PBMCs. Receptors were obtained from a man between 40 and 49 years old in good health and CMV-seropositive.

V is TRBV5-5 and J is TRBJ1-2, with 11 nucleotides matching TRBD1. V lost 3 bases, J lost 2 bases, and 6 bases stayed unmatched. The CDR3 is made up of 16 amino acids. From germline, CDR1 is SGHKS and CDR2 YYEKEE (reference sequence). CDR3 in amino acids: CASSSFGDRGNYGYTF. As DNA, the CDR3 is TGTGCCAGCAGCTCATTTGGGGACAGGGGGAACTATGGCTACACCTTC.

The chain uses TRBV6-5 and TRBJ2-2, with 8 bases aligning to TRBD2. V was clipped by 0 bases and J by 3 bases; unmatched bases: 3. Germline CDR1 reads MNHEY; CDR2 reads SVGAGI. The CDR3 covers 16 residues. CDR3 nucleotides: TGTGCCAGCAGTTACTCCGGGAGGGCCGACACCGGGGAGCTGTTTTTT. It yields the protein CASSYSGRADTGELFF.

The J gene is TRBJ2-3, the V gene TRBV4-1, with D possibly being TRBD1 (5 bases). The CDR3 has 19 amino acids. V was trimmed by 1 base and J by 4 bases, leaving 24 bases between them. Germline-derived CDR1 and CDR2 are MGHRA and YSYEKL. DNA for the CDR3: TGCGCCAGCAGCCAAGTTCCCCCCCAGGGAAGGGGTCACGCAGATACGCAGTATTTT. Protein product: CASSQVPPQGRGHADTQYF.

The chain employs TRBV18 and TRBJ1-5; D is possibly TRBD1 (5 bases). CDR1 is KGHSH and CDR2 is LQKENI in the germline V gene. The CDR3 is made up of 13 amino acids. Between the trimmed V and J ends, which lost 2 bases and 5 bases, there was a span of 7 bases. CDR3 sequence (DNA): TGTGCCAGCTCACCAGACAGTGATCAGCCCCAGCATTTT. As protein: CASSPDSDQPQHF.

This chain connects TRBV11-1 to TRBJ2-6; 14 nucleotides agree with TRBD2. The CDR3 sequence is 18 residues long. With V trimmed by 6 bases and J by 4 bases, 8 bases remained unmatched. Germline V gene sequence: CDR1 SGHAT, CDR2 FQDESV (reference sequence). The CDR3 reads CASSSRLAGGPGANVLTF. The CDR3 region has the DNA TGTGCCAGCAGTTCGAGACTAGCGGGGGGGCCCGGGGCCAACGTCCTGACTTTC.

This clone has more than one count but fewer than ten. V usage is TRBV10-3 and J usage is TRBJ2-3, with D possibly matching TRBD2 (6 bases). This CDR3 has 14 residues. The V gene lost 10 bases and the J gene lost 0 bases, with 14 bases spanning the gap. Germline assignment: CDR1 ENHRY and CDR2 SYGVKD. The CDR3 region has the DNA TGTGCCACCCAAACCGGGACTAGCACAGATACGCAGTATTTT. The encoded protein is CATQTGTSTDTQYF.

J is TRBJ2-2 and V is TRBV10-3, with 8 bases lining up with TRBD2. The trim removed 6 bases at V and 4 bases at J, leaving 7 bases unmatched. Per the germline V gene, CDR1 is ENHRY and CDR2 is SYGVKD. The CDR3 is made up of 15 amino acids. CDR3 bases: TGTGCCATCAGCACGGGGGGGAGTACCACCGGGGAGCTGTTTTTT. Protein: CAISTGGSTTGELFF.

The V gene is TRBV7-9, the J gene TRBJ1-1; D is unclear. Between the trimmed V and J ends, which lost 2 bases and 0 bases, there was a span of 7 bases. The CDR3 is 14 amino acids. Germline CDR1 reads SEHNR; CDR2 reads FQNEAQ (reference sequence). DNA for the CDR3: TGTGCCAGCAGCTTACCGCCAGTGAACACTGAAGCTTTCTTT. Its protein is CASSLPPVNTEAFF. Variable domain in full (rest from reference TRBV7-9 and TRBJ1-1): DTGVSQNPRHKITKRGQNVTFRCDPISEHNRLYWYRQTLGQGPEFLTYFQNEAQLEKSRLLSDRFSAERPKGSFSTLEIQRTEQGDSAMYLCASSLPPVNTEAFFGQGTRLTVV.

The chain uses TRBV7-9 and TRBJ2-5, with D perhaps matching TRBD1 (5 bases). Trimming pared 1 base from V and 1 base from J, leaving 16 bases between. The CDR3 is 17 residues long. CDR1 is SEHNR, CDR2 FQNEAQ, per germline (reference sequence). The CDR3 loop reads CASSLDLTDRGQETQYF. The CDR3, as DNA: TGTGCCAGCAGCTTAGATCTGACAGACCGCGGCCAAGAGACCCAGTACTTC.

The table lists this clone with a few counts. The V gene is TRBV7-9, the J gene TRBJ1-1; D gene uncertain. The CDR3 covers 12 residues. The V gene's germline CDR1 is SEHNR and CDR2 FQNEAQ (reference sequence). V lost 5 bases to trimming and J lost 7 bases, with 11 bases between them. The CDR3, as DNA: TGTGCCAGCAGCGTAGTACAGCATGAAGCTTTCTTT. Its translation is CASSVVQHEAFF.

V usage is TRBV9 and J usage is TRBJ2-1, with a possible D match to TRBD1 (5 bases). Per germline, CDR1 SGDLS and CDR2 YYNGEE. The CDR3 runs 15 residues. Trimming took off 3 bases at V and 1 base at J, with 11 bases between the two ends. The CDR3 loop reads CASSEQAVSYNEQFF. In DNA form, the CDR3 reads TGTGCCAGCAGCGAACAGGCGGTGTCCTACAATGAGCAGTTCTTC.

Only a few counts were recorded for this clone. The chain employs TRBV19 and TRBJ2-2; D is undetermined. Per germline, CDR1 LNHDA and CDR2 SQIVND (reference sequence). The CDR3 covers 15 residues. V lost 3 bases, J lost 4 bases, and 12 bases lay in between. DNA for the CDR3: TGTGCCAGTAGTATCACGACGGGTGGCACCGGGGAGCTGTTTTTT. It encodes CASSITTGGTGELFF. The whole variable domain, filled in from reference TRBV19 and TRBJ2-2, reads DGGITQSPKYLFRKEGQNVTLSCEQNLNHDAMYWYRQDPGQGLRLIYYSQIVNDFQKGDIAEGYSVSREKKESFPLTVTSAQKNPTAFYLCASSITTGGTGELFFGEGSRLTVL.

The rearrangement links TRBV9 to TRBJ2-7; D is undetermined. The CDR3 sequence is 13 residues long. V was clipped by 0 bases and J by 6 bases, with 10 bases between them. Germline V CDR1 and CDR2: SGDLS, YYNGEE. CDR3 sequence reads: CASSVDLSLEQYF. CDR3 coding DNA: TGTGCCAGCAGCGTAGATCTATCCCTCGAGCAGTACTTC.

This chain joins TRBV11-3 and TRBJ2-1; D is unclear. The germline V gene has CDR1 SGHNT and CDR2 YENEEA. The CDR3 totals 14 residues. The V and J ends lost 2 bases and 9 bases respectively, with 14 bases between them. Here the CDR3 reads CASSLRGVVREQFF. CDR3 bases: TGTGCCAGCAGCTTAAGAGGCGTAGTACGTGAGCAGTTCTTC.

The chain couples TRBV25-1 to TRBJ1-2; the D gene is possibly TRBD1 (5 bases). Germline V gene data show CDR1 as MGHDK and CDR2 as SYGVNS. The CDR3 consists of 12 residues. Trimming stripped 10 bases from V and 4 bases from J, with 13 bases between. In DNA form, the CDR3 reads TGTGCCACCCGGACACAGTCCTATGGCTACACCTTC. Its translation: CATRTQSYGYTF.

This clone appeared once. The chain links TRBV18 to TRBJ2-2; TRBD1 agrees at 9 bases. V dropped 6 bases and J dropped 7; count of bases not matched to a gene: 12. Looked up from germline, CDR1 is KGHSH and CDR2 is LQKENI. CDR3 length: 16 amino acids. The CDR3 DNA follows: TGTGCCAGCTCCGCGGGAAACAGGGGGCGCGGCGGGGAGCTGTTTTTT. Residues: CASSAGNRGRGGELFF.

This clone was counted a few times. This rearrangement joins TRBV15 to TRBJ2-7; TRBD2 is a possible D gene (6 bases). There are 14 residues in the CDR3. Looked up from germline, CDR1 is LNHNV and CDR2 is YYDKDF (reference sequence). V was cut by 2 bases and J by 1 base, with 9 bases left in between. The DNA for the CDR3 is TGTGCCACCAGCAGACTAGCGTCGTCCTACGAGCAGTACTTC. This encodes CATSRLASSYEQYF.

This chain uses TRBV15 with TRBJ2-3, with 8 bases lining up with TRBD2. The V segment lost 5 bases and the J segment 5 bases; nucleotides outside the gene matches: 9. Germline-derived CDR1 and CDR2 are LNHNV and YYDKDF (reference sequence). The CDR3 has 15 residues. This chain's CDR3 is CATSLDGGAVDTQYF. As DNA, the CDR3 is TGTGCCACCAGCTTAGACGGGGGGGCGGTAGATACGCAGTATTTT.

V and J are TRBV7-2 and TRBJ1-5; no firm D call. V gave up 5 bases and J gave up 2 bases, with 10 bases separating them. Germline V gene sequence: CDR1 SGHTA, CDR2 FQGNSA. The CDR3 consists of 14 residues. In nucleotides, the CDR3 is TGTGCCAGCAGCGGAGACCCGGGCAATCAGCCCCAGCATTTT. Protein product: CASSGDPGNQPQHF.

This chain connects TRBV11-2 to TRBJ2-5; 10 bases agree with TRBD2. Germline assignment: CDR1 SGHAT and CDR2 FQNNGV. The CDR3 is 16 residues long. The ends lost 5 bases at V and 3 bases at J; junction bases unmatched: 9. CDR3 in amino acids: CASSRLAGTSEETQYF. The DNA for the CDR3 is TGTGCCAGCAGCCGCCTCGCCGGGACTAGCGAAGAGACCCAGTACTTC.

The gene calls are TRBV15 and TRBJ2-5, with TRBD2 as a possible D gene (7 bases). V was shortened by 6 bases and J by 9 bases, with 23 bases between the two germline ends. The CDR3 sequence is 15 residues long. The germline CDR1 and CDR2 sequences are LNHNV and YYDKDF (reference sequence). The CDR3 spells CATREQGGGREAQYF. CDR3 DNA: TGTGCCACCAGAGAACAGGGAGGGGGACGGGAGGCCCAGTACTTC.